A selection of T cell receptor beta chains follows, all from one sample in a study of shared clonotypes between healthy human individuals. Generated by immunoSEQ multiplex PCR, the TCRdb table keeps only in-frame clones and is missing some. The table lists millions of clones, approximately 94% of them singletons, with about 1.5% in the top ten. Specimen: naive CD8+ T cells from PBMCs. The receptors here all came from a man aged 18 to 29 in good health. Some clones in this sample may be carry-over from other donors' samples. CDR3s include the opening cysteine and the closing phenylalanine or tryptophan. A D gene is named only where the DNA matches it firmly. Clone size is not always given. Where it is, it says once, few, many or a class for expanded clones.

D: -; J: TRBJ1-5; V: TRBV27; length: 15; size: once; DNA: TGTGCCAGCAGTTGGCAGGGTGGTTTCAATCAGCCCCAGCATTTT; CDR3: CASSWQGGFNQPQHF
D: TRBD1; J: TRBJ1-3; V: TRBV9; length: 16; size: -; DNA: TGTGCCAGCAGCGCGACAGGGCTGACCTCTGGAAACACCATATATTTT; CDR3: CASSATGLTSGNTIYF
D: TRBD2; J: TRBJ2-1; V: TRBV7-6; length: 15; size: -; DNA: TGTGCCAGCAGCGTACTAGCGGGAGGGCTCCGTGAGCAGTTCTTC; CDR3: CASSVLAGGLREQFF
D: TRBD1; J: TRBJ2-1; V: TRBV5-1; length: 16; size: -; DNA: TGCGCCAGCAGCCCGATCTTGGACAGGGGGTACAATGAGCAGTTCTTC; CDR3: CASSPILDRGYNEQFF
D: -; J: TRBJ2-2; V: TRBV7-6; length: 14; size: -; DNA: TGTGCCAGCAATTGGGGTCCCAACACCGGGGAGCTGTTTTTT; CDR3: CASNWGPNTGELFF
D: TRBD2; J: TRBJ2-5; V: TRBV18; length: 15; size: -; DNA: TGTGCCAGCTCACCATCGGGACTAGCCCCAGAGACCCAGTACTTC; CDR3: CASSPSGLAPETQYF
D: -; J: TRBJ2-7; V: TRBV19; length: 13; size: -; DNA: TGTGCCAGTGCAAAGGGGCCCTCCTACGAGCAGTACTTC; CDR3: CASAKGPSYEQYF
D: -; J: TRBJ2-5; V: TRBV6-5; length: 12; size: -; DNA: TGTGCCAGCAGTTGGGACGGCGGGACCCAGTACTTC; CDR3: CASSWDGGTQYF
D: TRBD2; J: TRBJ2-7; V: TRBV27; length: 17; size: -; DNA: TGTGCCAGCAGTTCGAGGACTAGCGCGGAAAACGCCTACGAGCAGTACTTC; CDR3: CASSSRTSAENAYEQYF
D: -; J: TRBJ2-6; V: TRBV27; length: 19; size: -; DNA: TGTGCCAGCACCCCACAGTTCGGACAGGGAGGGCTTGGGGCCAACGTCCTGACTTTC; CDR3: CASTPQFGQGGLGANVLTF
D: -; J: TRBJ1-2; V: TRBV7-9; length: 12; size: -; DNA: TGTGCCAGCAGCCCTAGTAACTATGGCTACACCTTC; CDR3: CASSPSNYGYTF
D: TRBD2; J: TRBJ2-1; V: TRBV10-2; length: 18; size: -; DNA: TGCGCCAGCTCCACTAGCGGGAGGTATACGGCCTCCTACAATGAGCAGTTCTTC; CDR3: CASSTSGRYTASYNEQFF
D: -; J: TRBJ1-2; V: TRBV7-9; length: 15; size: once; DNA: TGTGCCAGCAGCTTTGGGACGTTATTAGACTATGGCTACACCTTC; CDR3: CASSFGTLLDYGYTF
D: -; J: TRBJ1-2; V: TRBV10-3; length: 13; size: once; DNA: TGTGCCATCAGTGGAGACAGCAACTATGGCTACACCTTC; CDR3: CAISGDSNYGYTF
D: -; J: TRBJ1-1; V: TRBV27; length: 15; size: -; DNA: TGTGCCAGCAGTCTCCGTCTCCCCACGGTCACTGAAGCTTTCTTT; CDR3: CASSLRLPTVTEAFF
D: -; J: TRBJ2-7; V: TRBV6-5; length: 14; size: -; DNA: TGTGCCAGCAGTTCCGGACAGCCTCCTAACGAGCAGTACTTC; CDR3: CASSSGQPPNEQYF
D: -; J: TRBJ2-1; V: TRBV9; length: 15; size: -; DNA: TGTGCCAGCAGCAGTAGCAGGTACTCCTACAATGAGCAGTTCTTC; CDR3: CASSSSRYSYNEQFF
D: TRBD1; J: TRBJ2-5; V: TRBV11-2; length: 15; size: -; DNA: TGTGCCAGCAGCTTAGAACAGGGGGCCCCAGAGACCCAGTACTTC; CDR3: CASSLEQGAPETQYF
D: TRBD1; J: TRBJ2-1; V: TRBV9; length: 16; size: -; DNA: TGTGCCAGCAGCTCGCGGGACAGGGGCTCCTACAATGAGCAGTTCTTC; CDR3: CASSSRDRGSYNEQFF
D: -; J: TRBJ1-5; V: TRBV7-9; length: 15; size: -; DNA: TGTGCCAGCAGCTTAGGGGGGGCAGGCAATCAGCCCCAGCATTTT; CDR3: CASSLGGAGNQPQHF